The 30 T cell receptor beta chains below were found in one sample sequenced in a study of PD-L1 blockade in urothelial cancer. The time point: peripheral blood 6 weeks after treatment start. Generated by immunoSEQ multiplex PCR, the TCRdb table keeps only in-frame clones and is missing some. This table holds about 120,000 clones, around nine tenths found once. The source material was PBMCs, sampled around atezolizumab (anti-PD-L1) treatment. The receptors derive from a man aged 60 to 69 with urothelial cancer.

The chain combines TRBV5-5 with TRBJ2-3, with 8 positions matching TRBD2. With 4 bases clipped from V and 4 bases from J, the junction kept 5 bases outside the gene matches. This CDR3 region has 14 residues. The germline CDR1 and CDR2 sequences are SGHKS and YYEKEE (reference sequence). CDR3 loop: CASSPPTSADTQYF. The CDR3 region has the DNA TGTGCCAGCAGCCCGCCGACTAGCGCAGATACGCAGTATTTT.

The CDR3 DNA reads as TGTGCCAGCAGTTTACAACCGGGACTAGAGAGGCCCGAGCAGTACTTC. Protein: CASSLQPGLERPEQYF. The chain employs TRBV6-5 and TRBJ2-7; 8 bases map to TRBD2. Per the germline V gene, CDR1 is MNHEY and CDR2 is SVGAGI. CDR3 size: 16 residues. The V segment lost 4 bases and the J segment 6 bases; nucleotides outside the gene matches: 14.

The V gene is TRBV14, the J gene TRBJ1-4; D remains unclear. The length of the CDR3 is 15 residues. V was trimmed by 6 bases and J by 8 bases, leaving 19 bases between them. From germline, CDR1 is SGHDN and CDR2 FVKESK. The chain's CDR3 is CASSEATPGGEKLFF. Here the CDR3 DNA reads TGTGCCAGCAGTGAAGCGACCCCCGGCGGGGAAAAACTGTTTTTT.

V is TRBV29-1 and J is TRBJ2-3; 8 nucleotides line up with TRBD2. The V and J ends lost 3 bases and 2 bases, in that order; junction bases with no gene match: 10. CDR1 SQVTM and CDR2 ANQGSEA come from the germline V gene. CDR3 length equals 16 residues. CDR3 in DNA: TGCAGCGTTGACTCCTCCGGGGGGGACCACACAGATACGCAGTATTTT. This encodes CSVDSSGGDHTDTQYF.

The gene calls are TRBV5-5 and TRBJ2-7, with D perhaps TRBD1 (5 bases). Deletions cut 4 bases from V and 3 bases from J, with 17 bases between. The CDR3 has 15 amino acids. The germline V gene has CDR1 SGHKS and CDR2 YYEKEE (reference sequence). The CDR3: CASSVTEWGYYEQYF. DNA of the CDR3: TGTGCCAGCAGCGTGACAGAGTGGGGCTACTACGAGCAGTACTTC.

This chain joins TRBV6-1 and TRBJ1-6; 10 bases map to TRBD1. The germline V gene has CDR1 MNHNS and CDR2 SASEGT. This CDR3 comprises 15 residues. Trimming at V came to 5 bases and at J to 7 bases, leaving 5 bases not matched to a gene. CDR3 amino acids: CASSRKGQGNSPLHF. For the CDR3, the DNA is TGTGCCAGCAGTCGAAAGGGACAGGGGAATTCACCCCTCCACTTT.

The V and J genes are TRBV9 and TRBJ2-2; the D gene is possibly TRBD1 (5 bases). The V end lost 3 bases, the J end lost 8 bases, and 14 bases lay between the germline ends. This CDR3 has 14 amino acids. The germline CDR1 and CDR2 sequences are SGDLS and YYNGEE. CDR3 nucleotide sequence: TGTGCCAGCAGCGAGGGGTCGAACCGAGGGGAGCTGTTTTTT. This translates into CASSEGSNRGELFF.

V usage is TRBV18 and J usage is TRBJ1-5; D gene unclear. V lost 2 bases, J lost 2 bases, and 13 bases lay in between. The CDR3 consists of 16 residues. CDR1 is KGHSH and CDR2 is LQKENI in the germline V gene. CDR3 nucleotide sequence: TGTGCCAGCTCACCAGGGGAGGGCGTCGGCAATCAGCCCCAGCATTTT. This translates into CASSPGEGVGNQPQHF.

This rearrangement joins TRBV6-1 to TRBJ1-5, with D maybe TRBD1 (5 bases). This CDR3 is 15 amino acids long. The ends were cut back, 3 bases at V and 5 bases at J, with 14 bases in the middle. Germline V gene lookup returns CDR1 MNHNS and CDR2 SASEGT. This chain's CDR3 is CASSESRVGHQPQHF. The DNA for the CDR3 is TGTGCCAGCAGTGAGTCCAGGGTGGGGCATCAGCCCCAGCATTTT.

V usage is TRBV11-3 and J usage is TRBJ2-2, with TRBD1 matching 8 bases. This CDR3 is 19 amino acids long. The V and J ends lost 4 bases and 4 bases, in that order; junction bases with no gene match: 17. In germline, CDR1 is SGHNT, CDR2 YENEEA. The CDR3 nucleotides are TGTGCCAGCAGCTCCACTCGGCAGGGGGCGAACCCCCTCACCGGGGAGCTGTTTTTT. It codes for CASSSTRQGANPLTGELFF.

CDR3 residues: CASSPGGDRAIEYF. The CDR3 coding sequence is TGTGCCAGCAGCCCGGGAGGGGACAGGGCAATCGAGTACTTC. The rearrangement links TRBV5-4 to TRBJ2-7; weak D call: TRBD1 (9 bases). This CDR3 comprises 14 residues. The germline gives CDR1 SGHNT, CDR2 YYREEE (reference sequence). Trimming pared 4 bases from V and 11 bases from J, leaving 22 bases between.

The chain links TRBV2 to TRBJ2-1, with TRBD2 identical over 7 bases. Per germline, CDR1 SNHLY and CDR2 FYNNEI. Losses at the gene ends were 3 bases for V and 0 bases for J; bases not matched to a gene: 5. The CDR3 sequence is 16 residues long. In DNA form, the CDR3 reads TGTGCCAGCAGTGAGGGGCGGGGGACCTCCTACAATGAGCAGTTCTTC. Residues: CASSEGRGTSYNEQFF.

The gene calls are TRBV11-1 and TRBJ2-1, with D maybe TRBD2 (5 bases). Trimming shortened V by 5 bases and J by 10 bases, and 15 bases separated the two germline ends. The CDR3 has 13 residues. Germline-derived CDR1 and CDR2 are SGHAT and FQDESV (reference sequence). The CDR3 nucleotides are TGTGCCAGCAGCCTAAATAGCGCAAACGAGCAGTTCTTC. Translated: CASSLNSANEQFF.

This clone showed up just a few times. The chain recombines TRBV4-1 with TRBJ1-6; TRBD1 matches at 9 bases. This CDR3 is built from 15 residues. Germline V gives CDR1 MGHRA, CDR2 YSYEKL. With V trimmed by 4 bases and J by 7 bases, 5 bases remained unmatched. The CDR3 nucleotides are TGCGCCAGCAGCCTACAGGGGGCGTCGAATTCACCCCTCCACTTT. Translated, it gives CASSLQGASNSPLHF.

The chain links TRBV28 to TRBJ1-5; TRBD1 might be the D (6 bases). Per germline, CDR1 MDHEN and CDR2 SYDVKM. V was clipped by 5 bases and J by 2 bases, with 13 bases between them. CDR3 length equals 15 residues. DNA of the CDR3: TGTGCCAGCAGTACCCCAGGGGAAGGCAATCAGCCCCAGCATTTT. It codes for CASSTPGEGNQPQHF.

This clone was observed once. J is TRBJ2-5 and V is TRBV5-8; possible D gene TRBD1, 5 bases. Germline CDR1 and CDR2: SGHTS and YDEGEE. This CDR3 region has 14 residues. V was shortened by 3 bases and J by 1 base, with 10 bases between the two germline ends. In DNA form, the CDR3 reads TGTGCCAGCAGCTCCCGACAGATCCAAGAGACCCAGTACTTC. This sequence encodes CASSSRQIQETQYF.

The CDR3 DNA reads as TGTGCCAGCTCACCACGGGACTCCCAAGGAGGGGAGACCCAGTACTTC. The encoded protein is CASSPRDSQGGETQYF. The chain couples TRBV18 to TRBJ2-5; a possible D gene is TRBD2 (6 bases). Germline V gene sequence: CDR1 KGHSH, CDR2 LQKENI. This CDR3 has 16 amino acids. Trimming left V 1 base short and J 5 bases short, with 17 bases between.

The chain is built from TRBV25-1 and TRBJ2-2; 7 positions agree with TRBD1. V lost 4 bases to trimming and J lost 6 bases; unmatched junction nucleotides: 2. Germline values: CDR1 MGHDK, CDR2 SYGVNS. CDR3 length: 13 amino acids. CDR3 bases: TGTGCCAGCAGTGTTCAGGGGGCCGGGGAGCTGTTTTTT. This codes for CASSVQGAGELFF.

V and J are TRBV28 and TRBJ1-5; D is possibly TRBD1 (6 bases). V lost 1 base and J lost 3, with 13 bases in between. This CDR3 region has 16 residues. CDR1 and CDR2 (germline): MDHEN, SYDVKM. CDR3 nucleotide sequence: TGTGCCAGCAGTTTATCACTACAGGGCAACAATCAGCCCCAGCATTTT. It yields the protein CASSLSLQGNNQPQHF.

V usage is TRBV19 and J usage is TRBJ1-2; 8 bases match TRBD1. Per the germline V gene, CDR1 is LNHDA and CDR2 is SQIVND (reference sequence). Unmatched junction bases numbered 7, after V lost 1 base and J lost 6 bases. CDR3 length equals 15 residues. CDR3 sequence: CASSIAQGALDGYTF. The CDR3 coding sequence is TGTGCCAGTAGTATAGCGCAGGGGGCATTGGATGGCTACACCTTC.

The V call is TRBV10-1, the J call TRBJ2-7; the match to TRBD1 covers 7 bases. This CDR3 spans 15 amino acids. The V segment lost 6 bases and the J segment 5 bases; nucleotides outside the gene matches: 13. CDR1 is WNHNN, CDR2 SYGVQD, per germline (reference sequence). The CDR3 sequence: CASRLDRANGNEQYF. The CDR3 DNA sequence: TGCGCCAGCAGGTTAGACAGGGCGAACGGGAACGAGCAGTACTTC.

This chain uses TRBV7-9 with TRBJ1-4, with D possibly being TRBD1 (5 bases). CDR3 size: 12 residues. Germline V gene sequence: CDR1 SEHNR, CDR2 FQNEAQ (reference sequence). V shed 8 bases and J shed 11 bases, with 15 bases lying between them. The CDR3 nucleotides read TGTGCCAGCGAAGGCAAGTGGGGCAAACTGTTTTTT. Translating it yields CASEGKWGKLFF.

The chain employs TRBV7-8 and TRBJ2-7; D perhaps matches TRBD1 (7 bases). Trimming pared 5 bases from V and 7 bases from J, leaving 21 bases between. This CDR3 has 15 amino acids. Germline CDR1 and CDR2: SGHVS and FQNEAQ. CDR3 sequence: CASSRDSRGAGEQYF. CDR3 nucleotide sequence: TGTGCCAGCAGCCGGGACAGTCGTGGGGCGGGGGAGCAGTACTTC. Full variable domain (rest looked up from reference TRBV7-8 and TRBJ2-7): GAGVSQSPRYKVAKRGQDVALRCDPISGHVSLFWYQQALGQGPEFLTYFQNEAQLDKSGLPSDRFFAERPEGSVSTLKIQRTQQEDSAVYLCASSRDSRGAGEQYFGPGTRLTVT.

This chain links TRBV5-1 with TRBJ2-7; maybe TRBD1 (5 bases). In germline, CDR1 is SGHRS, CDR2 YFSETQ. The germline V and J ends were trimmed by 7 bases and 3 bases, with 17 bases remaining between them. There are 14 residues in the CDR3. As DNA, the CDR3 is TGCGCCAGCGGCGATCAGGGCCTAAACTACGAGCAGTACTTC. Protein product: CASGDQGLNYEQYF.

This chain connects TRBV5-1 to TRBJ2-5; 11 bases fit TRBD2. The CDR3 sequence is 16 residues long. The J segment lost 4 bases and the V segment lost 4 bases, leaving 9 bases of the junction unmatched. The V gene's germline CDR1 is SGHRS and CDR2 YFSETQ. CDR3: CASSRQLAGVRETQYF. CDR3 nucleotide sequence: TGCGCCAGCAGCCGACAACTAGCGGGAGTCCGAGAGACCCAGTACTTC.

This chain joins TRBV30 and TRBJ1-5; TRBD1 might be the D (5 bases). Trimming shortened V by 0 bases and J by 2 bases, and 23 bases separated the two germline ends. The CDR3 spans 19 residues. Germline V gives CDR1 GTSNPN, CDR2 SVGIG (reference sequence). CDR3 sequence: CAWSVRVGTGSRGNQPQHF. The CDR3 DNA reads as TGTGCCTGGAGTGTACGGGTAGGAACAGGCTCCCGCGGCAATCAGCCCCAGCATTTT.

The chain couples TRBV11-1 to TRBJ1-2; D is perhaps TRBD1 (6 bases). Germline lookup yields CDR1 SGHAT and CDR2 FQDESV (reference sequence). Trimming stripped 4 bases from V and 7 bases from J, with 16 bases between. The CDR3 is 14 residues long. CDR3 nucleotide sequence: TGTGCCAGCAGCTCCTGGGCAGGGGATGGTGGCTACACCTTC. This gives the protein CASSSWAGDGGYTF. Combining the CDR3 with reference TRBV11-1 and TRBJ1-2 gives the whole variable domain EAEVAQSPRYKITEKSQAVAFWCDPISGHATLYWYRQILGQGPELLVQFQDESVVDDSQLPKDRFSAERLKGVDSTLKIQPAELGDSAMYLCASSSWAGDGGYTFGSGTRLTVV.

The chain joins TRBV5-1 to TRBJ1-4, with 8 bases identical to TRBD1. V gave up 5 bases and J gave up 8 bases; unmatched junction bases: 8. Germline V lookup: CDR1 SGHRS, CDR2 YFSETQ. This CDR3 contains 14 residues. CDR3 bases: TGCGCCAGCAGGACAGGGGTAGCGGAGGAAAAACTGTTTTTT. Translation gives CASRTGVAEEKLFF.

This chain links TRBV28 with TRBJ1-3; 10 bases fit TRBD1. The junction had 15 bases not matched to a gene; V was cut back by 8 bases and J by 11 bases. The CDR3 runs 15 residues. CDR1 and CDR2 (germline): MDHEN, SYDVKM. This chain's CDR3 is CASCQEGQGLYAIYF. Written as DNA, the CDR3 is TGTGCCAGCTGTCAGGAGGGACAGGGGCTTTACGCCATATATTTT.

The chain uses TRBV18 and TRBJ2-2; TRBD2 matches 10 bases. Germline CDR1 reads KGHSH; CDR2 reads LQKENI. V shed 8 bases and J 1 base; nucleotides not matched to a gene: 4. The CDR3 consists of 15 residues. The CDR3 sequence is CASTRLAGNTGELFF. CDR3 bases: TGTGCCAGCACCCGACTAGCGGGGAACACCGGGGAGCTGTTTTTT. The entire variable domain, with the rest obtained from reference TRBV18 and TRBJ2-2, is as follows: NAGVMQNPRHLVRRRGQEARLRCSPMKGHSHVYWYRQLPEEGLKFMVYLQKENIIDESGMPKERFSAEFPKEGPSILRIQQVVRGDSAAYFCASTRLAGNTGELFFGEGSRLTVL.